Listed below are T cell receptor beta chains from one sample, sequenced in a study of T cells in Graves' hyperthyroidism and ophthalmopathy. TCRdb reanalysed the multiplex PCR reads using MiXCR and keeps one entry per CDR3 protein. The table shows about 350,000 distinct CDR3 sequences, with 11% to 15% occurring only once. Sample: blood. The receptors shown here come from a woman in her 30s with Graves' hyperthyroidism. CDR3s include the opening cysteine and the closing phenylalanine or tryptophan.

length | V | CDR3
17 | TRBV20-1 | CSGDRTGRLAGVNEQFF
13 | TRBV9 | CASSAPASGELFF
15 | TRBV27 | CASSPLGGVQETQYF
16 | TRBV12-3/TRBV12-4 | CASSPHRDRTAGTQYF
17 | TRBV28 | CASRVRGPRVPPLWQFF
16 | TRBV13 | CASSLGSLGRNQPQHF
17 | TRBV20-1 | CSAEGLAAISSYNEQFF
15 | TRBV28 | CASSSPQGRGSPLHF
15 | TRBV7-2 | CASSLAGVNTGELFF
13 | TRBV5-6 | CASSWTPNQPQHF
16 | TRBV28 | CASSRPGGRRTGELFF
14 | TRBV5-1 | CASSLGRPPSIQYF
12 | TRBV10-3 | CAISERPPGAFF
16 | TRBV27 | CASSTVTGVANEKLFF
13 | TRBV6-1 | CASTGANNQPQHF
13 | TRBV29-1 | CSHGGLDYNEQFF
13 | TRBV12-3/TRBV12-4 | CASRSTGVDTQYF
14 | TRBV20-1 | CSAGVREALQTQYF
18 | TRBV28 | CASSFFRQGVTGANVLTF
11 | TRBV29-1 | CSVRDYYEQFF
15 | TRBV27 | CASSPEGLAEALRYF
17 | TRBV24-1 | CATSDKKGIHPTGELFF
15 | TRBV5-1 | CASSLEQTGVETQYF
15 | TRBV20-1 | CSATPGGGFPETQYF
14 | TRBV7-9 | CASSASSSNYGYTF
17 | TRBV20-1 | CSARPLMRNYYSYEQYF
13 | TRBV6-1 | CASSVRGPDTQYF
15 | TRBV15 | CATSRAGPRYLKLFF
15 | TRBV20-1 | CSARIPGQSGNTIYF
13 | TRBV12-3/TRBV12-4 | CASSYSGVNIQYF
15 | TRBV3-1 | CASSQGSGVSYEQYF
15 | TRBV5-1 | CACSLTGLQYNEQFF
13 | TRBV29-1 | CSVDGEGLTEAFF
17 | TRBV6-4 | CASSHGLAGDSAGELFF
14 | TRBV7-9 | CASSQWADPNEQFF
13 | TRBV30 | CAWSVVTNTEAFF
14 | TRBV11-2 | CASSFGGRARELYF
17 | TRBV19 | CASSIRPGTGGLETQYF
16 | TRBV12-3/TRBV12-4 | CASSFVFSDISYEQYF
15 | TRBV18 | CASSPKSGTNEKLFF
14 | TRBV20-1 | CSARDLAGQSPLHF
14 | TRBV19 | CASKDRDVNTEAFF
16 | TRBV6-1 | CASRTRQGPITGELFF
11 | TRBV7-2 | CASRGAGELFF
17 | TRBV2 | CASSDSADRVKNTEAFF
14 | TRBV28 | CASSFSSRESPLHF
13 | TRBV2 | CASTGTGANVLTF
16 | TRBV11-2 | CASSRRIRGLDQPQHF
15 | TRBV28 | CASSSKSGVGETQYF
15 | TRBV11-2 | CASSLVGGSTDTQYF
13 | TRBV28 | CAIRAGAEYGYTF
16 | TRBV19 | CASSISTGTGSYEQYF